The entry that follows covers one TCR beta chain sequence. The source of the sample is a study of control samples from healthy donors and cancer patients. Assay: immunoSEQ multiplex PCR; the TCRdb copy retains only in-frame clones and omits some. The table has 110,000 to 150,000 clones, about 89% seen once. Germline V gene sequence: CDR1 MGHRA, CDR2 YSYEKL. The CDR3 sequence is 13 residues long. Deletions cut 1 base from V and 4 bases from J, with 4 bases between. Material: blood. The source is a man aged 25 to 45 in good health. The chain couples TRBV4-1 to TRBJ2-2; D not resolved. CDR3 coding DNA: TGCGCCAGCAGCCAAGGAAGCACCGGGGAGCTGTTTTTT. The encoded protein is CASSQGSTGELFF.